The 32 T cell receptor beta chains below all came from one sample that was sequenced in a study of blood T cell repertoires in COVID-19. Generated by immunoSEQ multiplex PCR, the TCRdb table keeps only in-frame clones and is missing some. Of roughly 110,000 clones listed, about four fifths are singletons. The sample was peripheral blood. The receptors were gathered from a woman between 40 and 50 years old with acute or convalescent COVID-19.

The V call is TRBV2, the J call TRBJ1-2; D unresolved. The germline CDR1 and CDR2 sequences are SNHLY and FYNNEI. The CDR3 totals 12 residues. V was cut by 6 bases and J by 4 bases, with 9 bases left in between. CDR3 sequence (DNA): TGTGCCAGCAGCCCTGAGGTCTATGGCTACACCTTC. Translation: CASSPEVYGYTF.

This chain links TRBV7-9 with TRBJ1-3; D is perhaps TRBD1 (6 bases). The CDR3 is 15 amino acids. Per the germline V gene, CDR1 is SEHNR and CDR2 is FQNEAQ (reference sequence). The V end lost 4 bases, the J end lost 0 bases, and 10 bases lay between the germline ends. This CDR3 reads CASSYGQTSGNTIYF. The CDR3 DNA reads TGTGCCAGCAGCTACGGACAGACCTCTGGAAACACCATATATTTT.

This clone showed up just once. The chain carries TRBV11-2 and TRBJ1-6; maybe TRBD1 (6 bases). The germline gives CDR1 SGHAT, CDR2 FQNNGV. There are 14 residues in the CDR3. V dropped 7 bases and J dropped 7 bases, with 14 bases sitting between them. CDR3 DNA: TGTGCCAGCAACCAACAGGGCCCCAATTCACCCCTCCACTTT. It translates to CASNQQGPNSPLHF.

The CDR3 spells CASRLTSSYNEQFF. CDR3 in DNA: TGTGCCAGCAGACTCACGAGCTCCTACAATGAGCAGTTCTTC. V gene TRBV6-1 combines with J gene TRBJ2-1; no firm D call. Germline loops: CDR1 MNHNS, CDR2 SASEGT. Trimming stripped 6 bases from V and 0 bases from J, with 9 bases between. This CDR3 contains 14 residues.

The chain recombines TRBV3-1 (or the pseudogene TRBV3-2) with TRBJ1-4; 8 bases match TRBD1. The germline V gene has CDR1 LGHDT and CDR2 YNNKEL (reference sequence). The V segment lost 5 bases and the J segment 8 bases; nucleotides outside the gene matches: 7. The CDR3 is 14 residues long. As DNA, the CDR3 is TGTGCCAGCAGCTGGACAGGGAGTATAGAAAAACTGTTTTTT. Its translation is CASSWTGSIEKLFF.

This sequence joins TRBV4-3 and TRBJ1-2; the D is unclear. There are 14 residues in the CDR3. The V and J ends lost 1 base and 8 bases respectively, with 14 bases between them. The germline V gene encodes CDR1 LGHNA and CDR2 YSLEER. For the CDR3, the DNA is TGCGCCAGCAGCCAAGGCGCTGGTACGGGGGGCTACACCTTC. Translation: CASSQGAGTGGYTF.

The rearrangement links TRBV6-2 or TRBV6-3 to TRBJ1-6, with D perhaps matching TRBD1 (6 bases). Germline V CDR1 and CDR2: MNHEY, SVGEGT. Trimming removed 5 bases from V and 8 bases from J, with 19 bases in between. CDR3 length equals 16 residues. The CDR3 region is CASSTADSWLDSPLHF. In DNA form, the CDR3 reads TGTGCCAGCAGTACAGCGGACAGTTGGCTCGATTCACCCCTCCACTTT.

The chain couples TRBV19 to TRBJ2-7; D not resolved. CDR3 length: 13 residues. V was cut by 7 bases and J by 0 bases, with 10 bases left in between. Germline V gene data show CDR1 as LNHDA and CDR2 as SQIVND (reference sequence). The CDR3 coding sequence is TGTGCCAGTACCCCTTCCAGCTCCTACGAGCAGTACTTC. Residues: CASTPSSSYEQYF.

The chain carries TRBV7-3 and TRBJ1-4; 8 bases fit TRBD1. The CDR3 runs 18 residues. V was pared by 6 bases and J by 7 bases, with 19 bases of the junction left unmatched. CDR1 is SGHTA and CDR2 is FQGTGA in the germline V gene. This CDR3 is CASRDLKYRGQDVEKLFF. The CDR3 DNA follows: TGTGCCAGCAGGGACTTAAAATATCGGGGACAGGACGTTGAAAAACTGTTTTTT.

The CDR3 here is CASLRGFNEKLFF. DNA for the CDR3: TGTGCCAGCCTCCGGGGGTTTAATGAAAAACTGTTTTTT. V and J are TRBV2 and TRBJ1-4; the D gene is possibly TRBD1 (5 bases). V lost 8 bases and J 4 bases, leaving 11 bases between the germline ends. This CDR3 is 13 amino acids long. CDR1 is SNHLY and CDR2 is FYNNEI in the germline V gene.

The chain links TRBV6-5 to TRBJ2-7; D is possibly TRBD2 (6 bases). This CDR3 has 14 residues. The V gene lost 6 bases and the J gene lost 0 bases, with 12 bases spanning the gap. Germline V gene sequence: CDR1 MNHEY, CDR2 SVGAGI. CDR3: CASRRGLSSYEQYF. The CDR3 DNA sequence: TGTGCCAGCAGGCGGGGCTTAAGCTCCTACGAGCAGTACTTC.

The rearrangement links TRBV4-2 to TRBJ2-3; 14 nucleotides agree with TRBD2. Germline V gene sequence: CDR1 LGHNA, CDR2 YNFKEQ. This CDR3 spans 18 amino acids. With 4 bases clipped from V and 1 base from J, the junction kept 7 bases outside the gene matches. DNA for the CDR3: TGTGCCAGCAGCCGGACTAGCGGGGGGCCAACGGGCACAGATACGCAGTATTTT. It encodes CASSRTSGGPTGTDTQYF.

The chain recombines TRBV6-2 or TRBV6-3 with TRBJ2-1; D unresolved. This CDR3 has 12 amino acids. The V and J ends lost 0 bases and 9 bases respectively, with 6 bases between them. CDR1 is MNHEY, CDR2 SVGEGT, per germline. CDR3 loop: CASSYSSREQFF. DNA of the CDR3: TGTGCCAGCAGTTACTCTTCCCGTGAGCAGTTCTTC.

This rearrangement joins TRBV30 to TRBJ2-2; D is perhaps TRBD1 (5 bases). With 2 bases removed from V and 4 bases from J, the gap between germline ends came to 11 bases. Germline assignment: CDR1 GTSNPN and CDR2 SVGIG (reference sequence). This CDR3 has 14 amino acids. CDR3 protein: CAWSPDSFTGELFF. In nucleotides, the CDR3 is TGTGCCTGGAGTCCAGACAGCTTCACCGGGGAGCTGTTTTTT.

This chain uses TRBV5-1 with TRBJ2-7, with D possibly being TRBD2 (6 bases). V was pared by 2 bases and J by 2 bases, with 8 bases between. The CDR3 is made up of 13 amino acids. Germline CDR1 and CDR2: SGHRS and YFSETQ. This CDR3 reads CASSFGGTYEQYF. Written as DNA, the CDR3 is TGCGCCAGCAGCTTCGGAGGGACCTACGAGCAGTACTTC.

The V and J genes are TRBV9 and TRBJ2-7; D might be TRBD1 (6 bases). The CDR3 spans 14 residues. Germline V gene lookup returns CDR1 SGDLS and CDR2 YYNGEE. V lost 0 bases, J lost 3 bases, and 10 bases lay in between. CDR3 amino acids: CASSVAPRGYEQYF. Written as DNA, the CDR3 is TGTGCCAGCAGCGTAGCGCCCAGGGGCTACGAGCAGTACTTC. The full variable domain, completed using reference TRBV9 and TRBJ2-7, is DSGVTQTPKHLITATGQRVTLRCSPRSGDLSVYWYQQSLDQGLQFLIQYYNGEERAKGNILERFSAQQFPDLHSELNLSSLELGDSALYFCASSVAPRGYEQYFGPGTRLTVT.

The CDR3 nucleotides read TGTGCCAGCAGCCCCGGAGCGGGGGTGGAGACCCAGTACTTC. Encoded protein: CASSPGAGVETQYF. V is TRBV7-9 and J is TRBJ2-5, with 8 bases that match TRBD2. Germline V gene sequence: CDR1 SEHNR, CDR2 FQNEAQ (reference sequence). This CDR3 contains 14 residues. After removal of 5 bases from V and 5 bases from J, the junction contained 7 bases not matched to a gene. The full variable domain, rest sourced from reference TRBV7-9 and TRBJ2-5, is DTGVSQNPRHKITKRGQNVTFRCDPISEHNRLYWYRQTLGQGPEFLTYFQNEAQLEKSRLLSDRFSAERPKGSFSTLEIQRTEQGDSAMYLCASSPGAGVETQYFGPGTRLLVL.

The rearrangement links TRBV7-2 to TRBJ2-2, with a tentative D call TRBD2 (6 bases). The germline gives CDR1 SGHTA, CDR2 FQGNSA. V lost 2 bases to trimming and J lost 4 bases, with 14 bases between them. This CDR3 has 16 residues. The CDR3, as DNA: TGTGCCAGCAGCTTATTCTCCCCCGGGGGCACCGGGGAGCTGTTTTTT. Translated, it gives CASSLFSPGGTGELFF.

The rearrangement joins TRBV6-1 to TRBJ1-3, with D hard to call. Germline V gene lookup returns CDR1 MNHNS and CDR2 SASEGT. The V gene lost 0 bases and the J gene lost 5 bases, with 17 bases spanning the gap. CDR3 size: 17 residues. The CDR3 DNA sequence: TGTGCCAGCAGTGAAGCGCGGCCGCTGATGCCGAGAAACACCATATATTTT. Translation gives CASSEARPLMPRNTIYF.

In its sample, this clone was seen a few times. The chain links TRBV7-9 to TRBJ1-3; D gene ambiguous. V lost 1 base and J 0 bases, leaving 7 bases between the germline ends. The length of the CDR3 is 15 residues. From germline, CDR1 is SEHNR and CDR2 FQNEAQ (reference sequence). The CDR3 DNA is TGTGCCAGCAGCTTAGATATTCTCTCTGGAAACACCATATATTTT. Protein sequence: CASSLDILSGNTIYF.

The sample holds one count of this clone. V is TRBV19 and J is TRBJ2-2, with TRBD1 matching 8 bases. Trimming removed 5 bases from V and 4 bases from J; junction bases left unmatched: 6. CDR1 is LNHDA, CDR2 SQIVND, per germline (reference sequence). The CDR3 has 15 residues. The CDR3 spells CASSAGQAGTGELFF. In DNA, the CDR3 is TGTGCCAGTAGTGCGGGACAGGCTGGCACCGGGGAGCTGTTTTTT.

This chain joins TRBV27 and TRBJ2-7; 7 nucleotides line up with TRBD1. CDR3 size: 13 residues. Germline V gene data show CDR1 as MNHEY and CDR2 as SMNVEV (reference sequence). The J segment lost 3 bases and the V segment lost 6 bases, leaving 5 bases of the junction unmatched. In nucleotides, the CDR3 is TGTGCCAGCAGCCGACAGGGAGACTACGAGCAGTACTTC. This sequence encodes CASSRQGDYEQYF.

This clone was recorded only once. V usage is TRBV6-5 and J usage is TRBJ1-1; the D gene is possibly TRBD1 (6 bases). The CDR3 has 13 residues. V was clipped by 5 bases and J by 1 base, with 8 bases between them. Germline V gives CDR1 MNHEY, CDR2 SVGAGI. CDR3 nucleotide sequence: TGTGCCAGCAGTCTGGACAGGAACACTGAAGCTTTCTTT. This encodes CASSLDRNTEAFF.

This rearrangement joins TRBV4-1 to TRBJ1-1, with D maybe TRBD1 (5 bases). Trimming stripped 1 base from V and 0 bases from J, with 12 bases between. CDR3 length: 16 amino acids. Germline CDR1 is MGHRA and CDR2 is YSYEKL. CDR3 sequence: CASSQGSGHMNTEAFF. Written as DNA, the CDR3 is TGCGCCAGCAGCCAAGGGTCCGGACACATGAACACTGAAGCTTTCTTT.

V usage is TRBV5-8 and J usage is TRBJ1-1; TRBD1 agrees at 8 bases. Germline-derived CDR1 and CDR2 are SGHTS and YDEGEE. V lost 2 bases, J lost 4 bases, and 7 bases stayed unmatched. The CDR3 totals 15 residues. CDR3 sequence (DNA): TGTGCCAGCAGCTTATCGACAGGGGTGGGCACTGAAGCTTTCTTT. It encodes CASSLSTGVGTEAFF.

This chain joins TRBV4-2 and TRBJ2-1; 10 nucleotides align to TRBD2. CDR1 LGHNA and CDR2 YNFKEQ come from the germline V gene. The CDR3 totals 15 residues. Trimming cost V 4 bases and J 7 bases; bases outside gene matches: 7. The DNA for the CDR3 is TGTGCCAGCAGCCGCGGACTAGCGGAACCTAATGAGCAGTTCTTC. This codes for CASSRGLAEPNEQFF.

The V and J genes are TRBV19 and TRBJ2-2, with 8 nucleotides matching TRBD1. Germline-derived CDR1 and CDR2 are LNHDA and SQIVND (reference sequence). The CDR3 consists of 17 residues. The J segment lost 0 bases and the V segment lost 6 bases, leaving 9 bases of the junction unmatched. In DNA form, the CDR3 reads TGTGCCAGTAGAACCCAGGGGGCGTTTGCGAACACCGGGGAGCTGTTTTTT. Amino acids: CASRTQGAFANTGELFF.

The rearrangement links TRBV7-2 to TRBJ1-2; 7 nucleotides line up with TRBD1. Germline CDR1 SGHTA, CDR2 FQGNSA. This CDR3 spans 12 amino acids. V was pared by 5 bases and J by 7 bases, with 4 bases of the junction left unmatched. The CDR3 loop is CASSRRQGGYTF. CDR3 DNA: TGTGCCAGCAGCCGCCGACAGGGTGGCTACACCTTC.

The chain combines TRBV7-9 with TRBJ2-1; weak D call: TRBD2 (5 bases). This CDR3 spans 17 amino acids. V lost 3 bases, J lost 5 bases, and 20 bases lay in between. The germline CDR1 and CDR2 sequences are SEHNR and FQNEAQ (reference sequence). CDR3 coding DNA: TGTGCCAGCAGCTTTAGTCTTGTGGCTAGCCGAGACAATGAGCAGTTCTTC. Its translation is CASSFSLVASRDNEQFF. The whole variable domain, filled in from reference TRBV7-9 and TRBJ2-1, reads DTGVSQNPRHKITKRGQNVTFRCDPISEHNRLYWYRQTLGQGPEFLTYFQNEAQLEKSRLLSDRFSAERPKGSFSTLEIQRTEQGDSAMYLCASSFSLVASRDNEQFFGPGTRLTVL.

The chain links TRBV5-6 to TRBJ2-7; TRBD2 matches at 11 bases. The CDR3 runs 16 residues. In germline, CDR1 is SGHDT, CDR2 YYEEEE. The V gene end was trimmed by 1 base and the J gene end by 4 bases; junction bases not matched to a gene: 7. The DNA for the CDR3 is TGTGCCAGCAGCTTGTATCTGGGACTAGCGGTATACGAGCAGTACTTC. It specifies CASSLYLGLAVYEQYF.

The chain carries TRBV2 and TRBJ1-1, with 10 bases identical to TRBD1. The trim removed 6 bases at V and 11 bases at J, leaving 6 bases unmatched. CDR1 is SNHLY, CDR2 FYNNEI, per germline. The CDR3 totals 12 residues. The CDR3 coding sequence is TGTGCCAGCAGGGGGACAGGGGCTTTGGCTTTCTTT. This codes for CASRGTGALAFF.

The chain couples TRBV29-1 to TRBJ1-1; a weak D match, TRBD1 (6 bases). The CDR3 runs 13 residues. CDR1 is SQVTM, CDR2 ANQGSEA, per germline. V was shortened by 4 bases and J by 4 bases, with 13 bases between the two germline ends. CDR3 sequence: CSVAGEGGTEAFF. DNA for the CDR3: TGCAGCGTTGCCGGGGAAGGGGGCACTGAAGCTTTCTTT.